This T cell receptor beta chain was observed in a study of CD8 T cells in ankylosing spondylitis. Overall study results and limits: The authors found the disease-linked clones to be CD8+ and relatively rare in peripheral blood. Within matched ankylosing spondylitis synovial fluid, disease-linked clones were reportedly significantly enriched.

V gave up 4 bases and J gave up 2 bases, with 21 bases separating them. Germline CDR1 reads SGDLS; CDR2 reads YYNGEE. This CDR3 comprises 17 residues. Quantitative barcoded 5'-RACE was used to prepare TCR beta libraries. MiXCR was run by TCRdb on the 5' RACE reads, yielding one entry per CDR3 protein. The sample has 250,000 to 300,000 distinct CDR3 sequences, 18% seen once. This clonotype was observed at least ten times. The antigen is unknown. The TCR originated in a male donor with ankylosing spondylitis or in good health (not recorded which). Sequenced sample: blood, either unsorted or a sorted T cell fraction (not recorded which). This chain connects TRBV9 to TRBJ2-5; D is unresolved. DNA of the CDR3: TGTGCCAGCAGCCTCTTTGCCGCAGAAAGCCCACAAGAGACCCAGTACTTC. Translation gives CASSLFAAESPQETQYF.